A single sample is the source of the 8 T cell receptor beta chains below, sequenced in a study of beta chain features in type 1 diabetes. The authors reverse transcribed all of the isolated RNA, so sequencing captured expressed TCRB transcripts. TCRdb's copy holds only in-frame clones and misses some; the assay was immunoSEQ multiplex PCR. The sample holds 400,000 to 600,000 clones, 30% seen once. The sample consisted of naive CD4+ T cells from blood. These TCRs come from a man aged 18 to 30 in good health.

The CDR3 coding sequence is TGTGCCAGCAGTGATATGGCAGCCACTCAAGAGACCCAGTACTTC. Residues: CASSDMAATQETQYF. The V and J genes are TRBV2 and TRBJ2-5; D remains ambiguous. CDR3 length: 15 residues. Germline V lookup: CDR1 SNHLY, CDR2 FYNNEI. Trimming took 3 bases from V and 2 from J, leaving 13 bases between them. Full variable domain (outside the CDR3, taken from reference TRBV2 and TRBJ2-5): EPEVTQTPSHQVTQMGQEVILRCVPISNHLYFYWYRQILGQKVEFLVSFYNNEISEKSEIFDDQFSVERPDGSNFTLKIRSTKLEDSAMYFCASSDMAATQETQYFGPGTRLLVL.

This clone has just a few counts. The chain employs TRBV19 and TRBJ2-1, with TRBD1 matching 7 bases. The CDR3 length is 14 residues. V lost 5 bases to trimming and J lost 6 bases; unmatched junction nucleotides: 7. CDR1 LNHDA and CDR2 SQIVND come from the germline V gene (reference sequence). The CDR3 reads CASSPARQGNEQFF. In nucleotides, the CDR3 is TGTGCCAGTAGTCCAGCCCGACAGGGCAATGAGCAGTTCTTC.

The rearrangement links TRBV7-2 to TRBJ2-1, with D possibly TRBD2 on 5 matching bases. The CDR3 sequence is 10 residues long. The V gene lost 4 bases and the J gene lost 13 bases, with 8 bases spanning the gap. Looked up from germline, CDR1 is SGHTA and CDR2 is FQGNSA. The CDR3 nucleotides read TGTGCCAGCAGCTCCGGGATTCAGTTCTTC. Residues: CASSSGIQFF.

This clone was seen a few times. V and J are TRBV28 and TRBJ2-5; 8 nucleotides match TRBD1. V trimming: 1 base; J trimming: 2 bases; junction bases outside the gene matches: 3. Per germline, CDR1 MDHEN and CDR2 SYDVKM. The CDR3 sequence is 15 residues long. CDR3 residues: CASSLLQGGQETQYF. Written as DNA, the CDR3 is TGTGCCAGCAGTTTATTACAGGGGGGACAAGAGACCCAGTACTTC.

This clone came up a few times. The chain combines TRBV10-3 with TRBJ2-1; D remains ambiguous. V lost 2 bases, J lost 7 bases, and 6 bases lay in between. CDR3 size: 12 residues. In germline, CDR1 is ENHRY, CDR2 SYGVKD. CDR3 amino acids: CAISEAWNEQFF. The CDR3 bases are TGTGCCATCAGTGAGGCGTGGAATGAGCAGTTCTTC.

This chain connects TRBV7-2 to TRBJ2-7, with D uncertain. The CDR3 has 14 amino acids. The germline V and J ends were trimmed by 5 bases and 0 bases, with 11 bases remaining between them. The V gene's germline CDR1 is SGHTA and CDR2 FQGNSA. The chain's CDR3 is CASSDLANSYEQYF. CDR3 coding DNA: TGTGCCAGCAGCGACTTGGCTAACTCCTACGAGCAGTACTTC.

The V call is TRBV9, the J call TRBJ2-1; D might be TRBD1 or TRBD2, each matching 5 bases. CDR1 is SGDLS and CDR2 is YYNGEE in the germline V gene. V dropped 4 bases and J dropped 9 bases, with 20 bases sitting between them. The CDR3 is made up of 15 amino acids. The CDR3 DNA reads TGTGCCAGCAGCCCCTGGACTGTGAGGGGTTCTGAGCAGTTCTTC. Translation gives CASSPWTVRGSEQFF.

This chain connects TRBV2 to TRBJ2-1; 10 positions match TRBD2. CDR1 SNHLY and CDR2 FYNNEI come from the germline V gene. V gave up 8 bases and J gave up 1 base; unmatched junction bases: 14. The CDR3 is made up of 18 amino acids. The CDR3 sequence is CASEGASGSSNSYNEQFF. In DNA form, the CDR3 reads TGTGCCAGCGAAGGGGCTAGCGGGAGCAGCAATTCCTACAATGAGCAGTTCTTC.